This is a list of T cell receptor beta chains from one sample in a study of Graves' ophthalmopathy and Graves' hyperthyroidism. TCRdb redid the calling of the multiplex PCR reads with MiXCR, one entry per CDR3 protein. Here the sample spans hundreds of thousands of distinct CDR3 sequences, approximately 39% being singletons. The sequenced sample consisted of peripheral blood. The receptors here all came from an adult man with Graves' ophthalmopathy. The CDR3 runs from the conserved cysteine through the conserved F or W. The order of the fields is V gene, clone size, J gene, D gene, CDR3 DNA, CDR3 protein. D genes are given only for firm matches. A row's size may be missing; if present it is once, few, many or a size class.

>TRBV29-1|many|TRBJ1-2|TRBD1
TGCAGCGTGGGACAGGGAAGGAATGGCTACACCTTC
CSVGQGRNGYTF
>TRBV10-2|.|TRBJ2-5|TRBD2
TGCGCCAGCAGTGACGGAGCGGGGGTCCAAGAGACCCAGTACTTC
CASSDGAGVQETQYF
>TRBV9|few|TRBJ2-7|.
TGTGCCAGCAGCGTAGGGGGGGAAGAGCAGTACTTC
CASSVGGEEQYF
>TRBV29-1|.|TRBJ2-7|.
TGCAGCGTTGAAGGGGGCGGAGGGGACGAGCAGTACTTC
CSVEGGGGDEQYF
>TRBV6-1|once|TRBJ2-5|TRBD2
TGTGCCAGCAGCCTCTCGGGGGGTTGGGAGACCCTGTACTTC
CASSLSGGWETLYF
>TRBV7-8|many|TRBJ2-7|TRBD2
TGTGCCAGCAGGGGACTAGCGGGAGGCTACGAGCAGTACTTC
CASRGLAGGYEQYF
>TRBV6-4|few|TRBJ1-2|.
TGTGCCAGCAGTAGGATCCTTCTAGCTAACTATGGCTACACCTTC
CASSRILLANYGYTF
>TRBV2|many|TRBJ2-7|TRBD2
TGTGCCAGCAGTGAGGAAGCGGGAGTTACCTACGAGCAGTACTTC
CASSEEAGVTYEQYF
>TRBV7-6|few|TRBJ2-7|.
TGTGCCAGCAGCTTAGGCTGGGGGGACACTTCCGAGCAGTACTTC
CASSLGWGDTSEQYF
>TRBV29-1|.|TRBJ2-7|TRBD1
TGCAGCGTCACCGGTGGGGACAGGGTCTACGAGCAGTACTTC
CSVTGGDRVYEQYF
>TRBV13|many|TRBJ1-2|.
TGTGCCAGCAGCTTATTGGGGGGGGACTATGGCTACACCTTC
CASSLLGGDYGYTF
>TRBV2|many|TRBJ1-4|TRBD1
TGTGCCAGCAGTGTAATACAGGGGAGAAAACTGTTTTTT
CASSVIQGRKLFF
>TRBV9|.|TRBJ1-2|.
TGTGCCAGCAGCGCCGGGATGGACGACACCTTC
CASSAGMDDTF
>TRBV10-3|once|TRBJ2-6|.
TGTGCCATCAGCGACCTAGGGGGTGCGTCTGAAGCTTTC
CAISDLGGASEAF
>TRBV24-1|.|TRBJ2-3|TRBD2
TGTGCCACCAGTGACCCTTCCGGACTAGCGGGAGGTACAGATACGCAGTATTTT
CATSDPSGLAGGTDTQYF
>TRBV10-2|.|TRBJ2-7|.
TGCGCCAGCAAGGACATACCGAGCCGCTACGAGCAGTACTTC
CASKDIPSRYEQYF
>TRBV29-1|.|TRBJ1-1|.
TGCAGCAGTGTCCAGAACACTGAAGCTTTCTTT
CSSVQNTEAFF
>TRBV7-8|few|TRBJ1-2|.
TGTGCCAGCAACCAACGTTGGGCCGCCGGGGGCTACACCTTC
CASNQRWAAGGYTF
>TRBV25-1|.|TRBJ2-7|TRBD2
TGTGCCAGCAGTACAACTAGCGGGAGGGTAGGGAATGAGCAGTACTTC
CASSTTSGRVGNEQYF
>TRBV12-3/TRBV12-4|many|TRBJ1-5|.
TGTGCCAGCAGGCCCGCGGGGGAGGTGCAGCCCCAGCATTTT
CASRPAGEVQPQHF
>TRBV2|.|TRBJ1-2|.
TGTGCCAGTGGAGGAAAGGGACCGGGCTACACCTTC
CASGGKGPGYTF
>TRBV7-3|.|TRBJ1-4|.
TGTGCCAGCAGCACGGGGGTTGACAATGAAAAACTGTTTTTT
CASSTGVDNEKLFF
>TRBV4-1|.|TRBJ1-5|.
TGCGCCAGCAGCCAAGGTCGGGGCCGCCACAGAAGCGAAAGTCAGCCCCAGCATTTT
CASSQGRGRHRSESQPQHF
>TRBV11-2|.|TRBJ1-1|.
TGCGCCAGCAGCCAAGATTTTGCCCGTGGGAACACTGAAGCTTTCTTT
CASSQDFARGNTEAFF
>TRBV10-3|few|TRBJ2-7|.
TGTGCCAGCAGTGAAGTCGGCACAAACTACGAGCAGTACTTC
CASSEVGTNYEQYF
>TRBV19|.|TRBJ2-2|TRBD1
TGTGCCAGTAGTGTCGACAGGGGGCTGAACACCGGGGAGCTGTTTTTT
CASSVDRGLNTGELFF
>TRBV30|few|TRBJ2-6|.
TGTGCCTGGGGAGGGGCTGGGGCCAACGTCCTGACTTTC
CAWGGAGANVLTF
>TRBV30|.|TRBJ1-1|TRBD1
TGTGCCTGGAGTGTAATTCAGGGGGCGGACACTGAAGCTTTCTTT
CAWSVIQGADTEAFF
>TRBV2|.|TRBJ1-5|.
TGTGCCAGCAGTGGGGACCTTCAGGGCAATCAGCCCCAGCATTTT
CASSGDLQGNQPQHF
>TRBV9|.|TRBJ1-3|.
TGTGCCAGCAGTGAAGGGGCCGTCTCTGGAAACACCATATATTTT
CASSEGAVSGNTIYF
>TRBV5-1|few|TRBJ1-2|.
TGCGCCAGCAGCTTGGTGGCAGGGGTAGGTGACTACACCTTC
CASSLVAGVGDYTF
>TRBV10-3|.|TRBJ1-2|.
TGTGCCAGCAGTGCCTCCGGGACGGGAAACTATGGCTACACCTTC
CASSASGTGNYGYTF
>TRBV14|.|TRBJ2-3|TRBD1
TGTGCCAGCAGACGGACAGGGGGCGACGATGGTACGCAGTATTTT
CASRRTGGDDGTQYF
>TRBV5-4|.|TRBJ1-4|.
TGTGCCAGCAGCTCGAGGGGGGCGCGCGAAAAACTGTTTTTT
CASSSRGAREKLFF
>TRBV7-9|.|TRBJ2-5|TRBD2
TGTGCCAGCAGCCGAGGACTAGCGAAGACCCAGTACTTC
CASSRGLAKTQYF
>TRBV19|many|TRBJ1-2|.
TGTGCCAGTGGGGGTCCGTCAAGAGTCTATGGCTACACCTTC
CASGGPSRVYGYTF
>TRBV6-5|.|TRBJ1-1|.
TGTGCCAGCAGGGCAGGGGTAGGTACTGAAGCTTTCTTT
CASRAGVGTEAFF
>TRBV6-1|.|TRBJ2-7|.
TGTGCCAGCAGAGAGAGACTAGACGGACCCTACGAGCAGTACTTC
CASRERLDGPYEQYF
>TRBV2|many|TRBJ1-4|.
TGTGCCAGCAACGGCAAACAGGGTGACTACGATAATGAAAAACTGTTTTTT
CASNGKQGDYDNEKLFF
>TRBV29-1|.|TRBJ2-5|TRBD2
TGCAGCAGTTCCGGGGGGGGCCGGGAGACCCAGTACTTC
CSSSGGGRETQYF
>TRBV15|.|TRBJ1-1|.
TGTGCCACCAGCAGAGATGCGGGGGATGAAGCTTTCTTT
CATSRDAGDEAFF
>TRBV29-1|many|TRBJ2-2|.
TGCAGCGTTGGACAGGCCGTGTCTACCGGGGAGCTGTTTTTT
CSVGQAVSTGELFF
>TRBV7-2|many|TRBJ2-7|TRBD1
TGTGCCAGCAGCTATGGAGGGACAGGGTTTTCCTACGAGCAGTACTTC
CASSYGGTGFSYEQYF
>TRBV19|few|TRBJ2-2|TRBD1
TGTGCCAGTAGGACAGGGGAGGTGGTTGCCGGGGAGCTGTTTTTT
CASRTGEVVAGELFF
>TRBV2|.|TRBJ1-1|.
TGTGCCAGCAGTCAACAAGGTAAGGCTTTCTTT
CASSQQGKAFF
>TRBV7-2|many|TRBJ2-7|.
TGTGCCAGCAGCTTAACCTGGGAATCCTACGAGCAGTACTTC
CASSLTWESYEQYF
>TRBV7-2|many|TRBJ1-5|.
TGTGCCAGCAGCTTAGGAGAAGGATGGGGAAGCAATCAGCCCCAGCATTTT
CASSLGEGWGSNQPQHF
>TRBV20-1|once|TRBJ1-5|.
TGCAGTGCCCCAGCGGGAGCCTACAATGAGCATTTT
CSAPAGAYNEHF
>TRBV25-1|.|TRBJ1-3|.
TGTGCCTGGAGTCCCTCTGGAAACACCATATATTTT
CAWSPSGNTIYF
>TRBV9|few|TRBJ2-7|TRBD2
TGTGCCAGCAGTTACTCGGGGGACTACTCCTACGAGCAGTACTTC
CASSYSGDYSYEQYF
>TRBV18|few|TRBJ2-5|.
TGTGCCAGCTCGCTAGCCGGTCCGGGGACCCAGTACTTC
CASSLAGPGTQYF
>TRBV7-9|.|TRBJ2-7|.
TGTGCCAGCAGCTTAGAGATGGCTGACAGGTTCTACGAGCAGTACTTC
CASSLEMADRFYEQYF
>TRBV27|few|TRBJ1-1|TRBD1
TGTGCCAGCAGTCTACCAGGGGGCTTATCCACTGAAGCTTTCTTT
CASSLPGGLSTEAFF
>TRBV7-2|.|TRBJ2-5|TRBD1
TGTGCCAGCAGCTCGCCAGACAGGGCAGAGACCCAGTACTTC
CASSSPDRAETQYF
>TRBV2|.|TRBJ2-5|TRBD1
TGTGCCAGCAGTTTGACAGGGAATCAGTACTTC
CASSLTGNQYF